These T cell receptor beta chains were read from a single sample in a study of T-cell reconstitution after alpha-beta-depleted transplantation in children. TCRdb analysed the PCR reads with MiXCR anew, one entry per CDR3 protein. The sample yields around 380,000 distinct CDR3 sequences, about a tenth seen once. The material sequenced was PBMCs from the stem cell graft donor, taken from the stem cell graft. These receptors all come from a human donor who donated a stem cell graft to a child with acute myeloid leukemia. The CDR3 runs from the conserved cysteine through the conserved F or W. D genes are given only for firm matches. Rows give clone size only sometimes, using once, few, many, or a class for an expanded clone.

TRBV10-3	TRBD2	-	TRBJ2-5	CAISGLADEQETQYF	TGTGCCATCAGCGGACTAGCGGATGAACAAGAGACCCAGTACTTC
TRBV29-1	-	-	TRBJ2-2	CSVGSGANTGELFF	TGCAGCGTTGGATCAGGCGCGAACACCGGGGAGCTGTTTTTT
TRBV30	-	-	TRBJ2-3	CAWSRSDTQYF	TGTGCCTGGAGTAGGTCAGATACGCAGTATTTT
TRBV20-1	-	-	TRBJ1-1	CSARFPGADTEAFF	TGCAGTGCTAGGTTTCCAGGGGCGGACACTGAAGCTTTCTTT
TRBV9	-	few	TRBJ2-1	CASSVRDEGSYNEQFF	TGTGCCAGCAGCGTAAGGGACGAGGGCTCCTACAATGAGCAGTTCTTC
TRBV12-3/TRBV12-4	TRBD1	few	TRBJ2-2	CASRRQGRGTGELFF	TGTGCCAGCAGACGACAGGGCCGGGGCACCGGGGAGCTGTTTTTT
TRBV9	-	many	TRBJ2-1	CASSVAVSSYNEQFF	TGTGCCAGCAGCGTTGCGGTCAGCTCCTACAATGAGCAGTTCTTC
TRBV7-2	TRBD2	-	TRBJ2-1	CASSLGRGAGEDEQFF	TGTGCCAGCAGCTTAGGGCGTGGGGCGGGAGAGGATGAGCAGTTCTTC
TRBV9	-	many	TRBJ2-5	CASSGIPQGRETQYF	TGTGCCAGCAGCGGGATCCCCCAGGGGAGAGAGACCCAGTACTTC
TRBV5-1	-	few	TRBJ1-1	CASSLVWRSTEAFF	TGCGCCAGCAGCTTGGTTTGGCGCTCCACTGAAGCTTTCTTT
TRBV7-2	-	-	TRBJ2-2	CASSNVGQNTGELFF	TGTGCCAGCAGCAACGTCGGACAGAACACCGGGGAGCTGTTTTTT
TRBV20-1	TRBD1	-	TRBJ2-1	CSALDRGYNEQFF	TGCAGTGCCTTGGACAGGGGGTACAATGAGCAGTTCTTC
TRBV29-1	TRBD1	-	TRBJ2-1	CSVEGGQGAYNEQFF	TGCAGCGTTGAAGGCGGGCAGGGGGCTTACAATGAGCAGTTCTTC
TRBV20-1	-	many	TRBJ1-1	CSARDGQKNTEAFF	TGCAGTGCTAGAGATGGACAGAAGAACACTGAAGCTTTCTTT
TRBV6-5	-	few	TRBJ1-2	CASSSYANYGYTF	TGTGCCAGCAGTTCGTACGCTAACTATGGCTACACCTTC
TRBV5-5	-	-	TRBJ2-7	CASSSGRVRSEQYF	TGTGCCAGCAGCTCGGGCAGGGTACGTAGCGAGCAGTACTTC
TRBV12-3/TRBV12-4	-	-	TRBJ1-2	CASSLGGEGGISYGYTF	TGTGCCAGCAGTTTAGGTGGAGAGGGTGGGATAAGCTATGGCTACACCTTC
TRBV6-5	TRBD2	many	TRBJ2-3	CASSIRGSGGPNTDTQYF	TGTGCCAGCAGTATCCGGGGTAGCGGGGGACCAAACACAGATACGCAGTATTTT
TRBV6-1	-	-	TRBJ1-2	CASTMDSANYGYTF	TGTGCCAGCACTATGGACAGCGCTAACTATGGCTACACCTTC
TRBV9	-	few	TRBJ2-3	CASSVGPHPADTQYF	TGTGCCAGCAGCGTAGGGCCGCATCCCGCAGATACGCAGTATTTT
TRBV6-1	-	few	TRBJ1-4	CASSRRGGRTNEKLFF	TGTGCCAGCAGCCGCAGGGGAGGGAGGACTAATGAAAAACTGTTTTTT
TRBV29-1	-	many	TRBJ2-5	CSVEYWGAATLETQYF	TGCAGCGTTGAATATTGGGGGGCAGCAACCCTGGAGACCCAGTACTTC
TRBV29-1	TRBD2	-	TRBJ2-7	CSVGLAGAIDEQYF	TGCAGCGTCGGACTAGCGGGAGCAATCGACGAGCAGTACTTC
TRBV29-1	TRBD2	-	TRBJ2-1	CSVERGPGLAIDEQFF	TGCAGCGTAGAACGCGGACCGGGACTAGCGATCGATGAGCAGTTCTTC
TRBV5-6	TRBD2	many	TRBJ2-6	CASSLVVSSSGKVGANVLTF	TGTGCCAGCAGCTTGGTTGTTTCGTCTAGCGGGAAAGTTGGGGCCAACGTCCTGACTTTC
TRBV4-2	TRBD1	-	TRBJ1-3	CASSQEIGTGGNTIYF	TGTGCCAGCAGCCAAGAAATCGGGACAGGGGGAAACACCATATATTTT
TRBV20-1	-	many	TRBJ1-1	CSALTRVNTEAFF	TGCAGTGCGTTGACTAGGGTGAACACTGAAGCTTTCTTT
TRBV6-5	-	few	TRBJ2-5	CASMGGSKETQYF	TGTGCCAGCATGGGGGGATCCAAAGAGACCCAGTACTTC
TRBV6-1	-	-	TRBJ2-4	CASSELSSLAKNIQYF	TGTGCCAGCAGTGAGCTTAGTAGTCTAGCCAAAAACATTCAGTACTTC
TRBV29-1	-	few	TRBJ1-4	CSVAPAGVNEKLFF	TGCAGCGTTGCCCCCGCCGGGGTTAATGAAAAACTGTTTTTT
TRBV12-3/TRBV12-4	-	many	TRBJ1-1	CASRTGMNTEAFF	TGTGCCAGCCGAACGGGGATGAACACTGAAGCTTTCTTT
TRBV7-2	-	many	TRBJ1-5	CASSLMVAQPQHF	TGTGCCAGCAGCTTAATGGTTGCTCAGCCCCAGCATTTT
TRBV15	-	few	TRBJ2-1	CATSLEGPDEQFF	TGTGCCACCAGCCTCGAAGGACCCGATGAGCAGTTCTTC
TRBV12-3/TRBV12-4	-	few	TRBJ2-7	CASSPPRLYEQYF	TGTGCCAGCAGCCCCCCGAGGCTATACGAGCAGTACTTC
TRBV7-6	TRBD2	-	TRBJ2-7	CASTPGGAVYEQYF	TGTGCCAGCACCCCGGGGGGGGCTGTCTACGAGCAGTACTTC
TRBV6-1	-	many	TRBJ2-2	CASRDGGSPGELFF	TGTGCCAGCAGGGACGGGGGTAGCCCCGGGGAGCTGTTTTTT
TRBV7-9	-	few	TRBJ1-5	CASSLTDSNQPQHF	TGTGCCAGCAGCTTAACAGATAGCAATCAGCCCCAGCATTTT
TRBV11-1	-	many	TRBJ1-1	CASSPFRFEENTEAFF	TGTGCCAGCAGCCCGTTTAGGTTTGAAGAGAACACTGAAGCTTTCTTT
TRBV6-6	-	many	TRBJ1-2	CASSYLDGYTF	TGTGCCAGCAGTTACCTCGATGGCTACACCTTC
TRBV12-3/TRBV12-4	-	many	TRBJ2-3	CASSPGQAGSDTQYF	TGTGCCAGCAGCCCTGGACAGGCGGGGTCAGATACGCAGTATTTT
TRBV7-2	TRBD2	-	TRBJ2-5	CASSPTGLAGVETQYF	TGTGCCAGCAGCCCGACCGGACTAGCGGGAGTTGAGACCCAGTACTTC
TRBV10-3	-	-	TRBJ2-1	CAIREASPNEQFF	TGTGCCATCAGGGAGGCTAGCCCCAATGAGCAGTTCTTC
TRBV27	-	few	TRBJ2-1	CASSFSRWNEQFF	TGTGCCAGCAGTTTCTCTCGTTGGAATGAGCAGTTCTTC
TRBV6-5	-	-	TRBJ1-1	CASSYSVIEVVLNTDAFF	TGTGCCAGCAGTTACTCGGTGATAGAAGTGGTTTTGAACACTGACGCTTTCTTT
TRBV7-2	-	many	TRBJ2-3	CASSLQTRADTQYF	TGTGCCAGCAGCTTACAGACTAGAGCAGATACGCAGTATTTT
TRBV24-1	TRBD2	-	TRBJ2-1	CATSGASGSNEQFF	TGTGCCACCAGTGGGGCTAGCGGGAGCAATGAGCAGTTCTTC
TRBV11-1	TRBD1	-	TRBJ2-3	CASSSRSLLTGGGGDTQYF	TGTGCCAGCAGCTCCCGTTCACTTTTGACAGGGGGCGGTGGTGATACGCAGTATTTT
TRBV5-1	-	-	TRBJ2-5	CASTPGGAGETQYF	TGCGCCAGCACCCCTGGGGGTGCAGGGGAGACCCAGTACTTC
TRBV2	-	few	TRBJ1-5	CASSDSLYSNQPQHF	TGTGCCAGCAGTGACAGTCTCTATAGCAATCAGCCCCAGCATTTT
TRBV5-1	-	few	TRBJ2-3	CASSLGRFESDTQYF	TGCGCCAGCAGCTTGGGCCGGTTCGAGTCAGATACGCAGTATTTT
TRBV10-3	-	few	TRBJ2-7	CAISANRIDEQYF	TGTGCCATCAGTGCGAACAGGATCGACGAGCAGTACTTC
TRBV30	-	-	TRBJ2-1	CAFKAPSDEQFF	TGTGCTTTCAAGGCGCCCTCGGATGAGCAGTTCTTC
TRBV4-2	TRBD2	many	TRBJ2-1	CASSRTGTSGRVSYNEQFF	TGTGCCAGCAGCCGCACCGGGACTAGCGGGAGGGTGTCCTACAATGAGCAGTTCTTC